These T cell receptor beta chains were read from a single sample in a study of T cells in localized non-small cell lung cancer. Method: immunoSEQ multiplex PCR; TCRdb's copy keeps in-frame clones and lacks some. The table records around 79,000 clones, over 60% of them present only once. This specimen was PBMCs, taken before any cancer treatment. Every receptor here comes from a man aged 40 to 70 with stage II squamous cell lung carcinoma. Both conserved end residues are part of each CDR3. The D gene is left open where the match is weak. The size field is filled for only some rows; it gives once, few, many or a size class.

d_call j_call clone_size v_call cdr3_nt cdr3_aa
TRBD1 TRBJ1-1 NA TRBV7-6 TGTGCCAGCAGCCAGGGGGTCGGGACTGAAGCTTTCTTT CASSQGVGTEAFF
NA TRBJ1-1 NA TRBV5-1 TGCGCCAGCAGCTTGGATGCCCCTGGGCATGTAGGCACTGAAGCTTTCTTT CASSLDAPGHVGTEAFF
NA TRBJ2-1 NA TRBV5-4 TGTGCCAGCAGCTTGGCCAGCGGGGAGCAGTTCTTC CASSLASGEQFF
TRBD1 TRBJ1-1 NA TRBV5-1 TGCGCCAGCAGCTTGGCGGACAGGGGCTCGCTAATGAACACTGAAGCTTTCTTT CASSLADRGSLMNTEAFF
NA TRBJ2-1 NA TRBV19 TGTGCCAGTAGTATAGTTCTCGGCAGGGCGGCGAATGAGCAGTTCTTC CASSIVLGRAANEQFF
NA TRBJ1-2 NA TRBV6-5 TGTGCCAGCAGCCCAACCTCAGAGGGCTACACCTTC CASSPTSEGYTF
TRBD1 TRBJ2-3 NA TRBV4-1 TGCGCCAGCAGCCACCCGGACAGGTTAGCGCAGTATTTT CASSHPDRLAQYF
NA TRBJ1-2 NA TRBV28 TGTGCCACCCCACAGGACTATTTTAACTATGGCTACACCTTC CATPQDYFNYGYTF
NA TRBJ1-2 many TRBV19 TGTGCCAGTAGCTTAGGCCCACAGGGAGGATTCGATGGCTACACCTTC CASSLGPQGGFDGYTF
NA TRBJ2-7 once TRBV7-2 TGTGCCAGCAGCTTAAACTACGGGTCCGAGCAGTACTTC CASSLNYGSEQYF
TRBD2 TRBJ2-7 NA TRBV7-3 TGTGCCAGCAGACCCGGGACTAGCGGCAACTACGAGCAGTACTTC CASRPGTSGNYEQYF
TRBD1 TRBJ2-7 NA TRBV28 TGTGCCAGCAGTTTAGAGGGGGCACGCTCCTACGAGCAGTACTTC CASSLEGARSYEQYF
TRBD1 TRBJ2-7 NA TRBV7-6 TGTGCCAGCAGCTTAACAGGGGGCGACGAGCAGTACTTC CASSLTGGDEQYF
NA TRBJ2-1 NA TRBV27 TGTGCCAGCAGTTTATGGGGGAGAGGGTCCAATGAGCAGTTCTTC CASSLWGRGSNEQFF
NA TRBJ2-5 NA TRBV4-1 TGCGCCAGCAGCCAAGTCGGACTGAACCAAGAGACCCAGTACTTC CASSQVGLNQETQYF
NA TRBJ2-3 NA TRBV5-6 TGTGCCAGCAGCCCGGGGCTTAGCACAGATACGCAGTATTTT CASSPGLSTDTQYF
NA TRBJ1-5 few TRBV2 TGTGCCAGCACCCTAGACGTGCCATCCTTGGGGTCCCAGCATTTT CASTLDVPSLGSQHF
NA TRBJ1-5 NA TRBV4-1 TGCGCCAGCAGCCAATCTCTAGTAGCGCTCAATCAGCCCCAGCATTTT CASSQSLVALNQPQHF
NA TRBJ1-2 NA TRBV9 TGTGCCAGCAGCGTAGGTAACTTTAGGGGGTATGGCTACACCTTC CASSVGNFRGYGYTF
TRBD2 TRBJ2-7 NA TRBV28 TGTGCCAGCAGTTTGACTAGCGGGAGTTGGGACGAGCAGTACTTC CASSLTSGSWDEQYF
NA TRBJ1-4 NA TRBV6-5 TGTGCCAGCAGCTACCAGACGGGAGCGTCCAAACTGTTTTTT CASSYQTGASKLFF
NA TRBJ2-3 once TRBV7-2 TGTGCCAGCAGCTCTCTCTCTGGGGGAGGGCAGTATTTT CASSSLSGGGQYF
NA TRBJ2-5 NA TRBV14 TGTGCCAGCAGCCGACCTGCGGAGACCCAGTACTTC CASSRPAETQYF
NA TRBJ1-5 NA TRBV15 TGTGCCACCAGCAGAGATAGGGGTGGGGGTCGGCCCCAGCATTTT CATSRDRGGGRPQHF
TRBD1 TRBJ2-3 NA TRBV28 TGTGCCAGCCGTCTCGGGGACAGTAGCACAGATACGCAGTATTTT CASRLGDSSTDTQYF
NA TRBJ1-1 once TRBV30 TGTGCCTGGAGGCTAGACGTCTTGCGGACTGAAGCTTTCTTT CAWRLDVLRTEAFF
NA TRBJ2-7 NA TRBV28 TGTGCCAGCAGTTCCTCGGTGGACAACAGCTACGAGCAGTACTTC CASSSSVDNSYEQYF
TRBD2 TRBJ2-1 NA TRBV28 TGTGCCAGCAGCTCGAGACTAGCGGGAGGAGGCAATGAGCAGTTCTTC CASSSRLAGGGNEQFF
NA TRBJ1-2 few TRBV5-1 TGCGCCAGCAGCTTAGACACCACGGTGGGCTACACCTTC CASSLDTTVGYTF
NA TRBJ1-3 NA TRBV6-6 TGTGCCAGCAGACCCCGTTCCACCTCTGGAAACACCATATATTTT CASRPRSTSGNTIYF
NA TRBJ2-1 NA TRBV27 TGTGCCAGCTTGAACTCCTACAATGAGCAGTTCTTC CASLNSYNEQFF
NA TRBJ2-2 NA TRBV2 TGTGCCAGCAGCCCGCTACCCCCGAACACCGGGGAGCTGTTTTTT CASSPLPPNTGELFF
NA TRBJ2-7 NA TRBV5-1 TGCGCCAGCAGCTTGACAGTCTCCCACGAGCAGTACTTC CASSLTVSHEQYF
NA TRBJ1-2 NA TRBV5-4 TGTGCCAGCAGCTTGGAGGGACTGTTGGCTGGCTACACCTTC CASSLEGLLAGYTF
NA TRBJ2-3 NA TRBV18 TGTGCCAGCTCACCGTTTGGACAACTCACAGATACGCAGTATTTT CASSPFGQLTDTQYF
TRBD1 TRBJ1-1 NA TRBV27 TGTGCCAGCAGTTCGTCCGGGACAGTCAACACTGAAGCTTTCTTT CASSSSGTVNTEAFF
NA TRBJ1-1 few TRBV30 TGTGCCTGGGCTAAACCGTCAAACACTGAAGCTTTCTTT CAWAKPSNTEAFF
NA TRBJ1-3 NA TRBV6-6 TGTGCCAGCAGTTACGTTTCCTTTAGGGAGGGAAACACCATATATTTT CASSYVSFREGNTIYF
TRBD1 TRBJ1-5 once TRBV28 TGTGCCAGCAGCCCCTGGGACAGGCGTAGCAATCAGCCCCAGCATTTT CASSPWDRRSNQPQHF
TRBD2 TRBJ2-4 once TRBV28 TGTGCCAGCAGGCTAGGTGGGAGGGCGGCCAAAAACATTCAGTACTTC CASRLGGRAAKNIQYF
NA TRBJ2-7 NA TRBV18 TGTGCCAGCTCACCTCCCCCGGGGAACGAGCAGTACTTC CASSPPPGNEQYF
TRBD1 TRBJ1-2 NA TRBV7-2 TGTGCCAGCACCATTTCAGGGGGCGAAGTTAACTATGGCTACACCTTC CASTISGGEVNYGYTF
NA TRBJ2-7 NA TRBV29-1 TGCAGCGTGGACAGTGGTCGGAAGCAGTACTTC CSVDSGRKQYF
TRBD1 TRBJ1-6 few TRBV2 TGTGCCAGCAGTCGGGACAGATTAAACTCACCCCTCCACTTT CASSRDRLNSPLHF
NA TRBJ1-5 NA TRBV27 TGTGCCAGCAGCCCACGGGGGGTTTGGCAGCCCCAGCATTTT CASSPRGVWQPQHF
NA TRBJ2-2 NA TRBV27 TGTGCCAGCAGTGGGACAATAATAGGTTCTGGGGAGCTGTTTTTT CASSGTIIGSGELFF
TRBD1 TRBJ2-1 NA TRBV29-1 TGCAGCGTTGCCCTCGGGACAGGGGGCTACAATGAGCAGTTCTTC CSVALGTGGYNEQFF
NA TRBJ1-1 NA TRBV5-6 TGTGCCAGCAGCTTGGACAGGGTACTCACTGAAGCTTTCTTT CASSLDRVLTEAFF
NA TRBJ1-2 few TRBV7-6 TGTGCCAGCAGCCCAACTAACTATGGCTACACCTTC CASSPTNYGYTF
NA TRBJ1-1 once TRBV27 TGTGCCAGCAGTCCCGGGGACGGGAACACTGAAGCTTTCTTT CASSPGDGNTEAFF
NA TRBJ2-7 NA TRBV11-2 TGTGCCAGCAGCCGACACCAGATCTACGAGCAGTACTTC CASSRHQIYEQYF
TRBD2 TRBJ2-1 NA TRBV5-1 TGCGCCAGCAGCTTAAGACTAGCGAGCAATGAGCAGTTCTTC CASSLRLASNEQFF
NA TRBJ2-7 NA TRBV4-2 TGTGCCAGCAGTCCGGGGGTTAACGAGCAGTACTTC CASSPGVNEQYF